This TCR beta chain was sequenced for a study of T cell responses to AZD1222 COVID-19 vaccine. The protocol was immunoSEQ multiplex PCR, while the TCRdb copy is restricted to in-frame clones and leaves out a portion. The repertoire includes some 130,000 clones, approximately 92% of them detected once, and approximately 7% sits in the top ten. The study, taken as a whole, reports: Across the whole spike, CD4 TCRs peaked at regions 160-218 and 743-854. Within unmutated variant regions lay the reported targets of nearly half of spike-specific TCRs. White British ancestry dominated among donors, who included more females, and clonal diversity was possibly underestimated.

V shed 5 bases, J shed 3 bases, and the junction held 3 bases outside the gene matches. CDR1 and CDR2 (germline): LNHDA, SQIVND (reference sequence). The CDR3 length is 13 residues. Concerning this clone: Its antigen remains unknown.

The analysis combined second doses at about 4 or about 12 weeks. The receptor was isolated from an adult who received the AZD1222 COVID-19 vaccine. Sequencing used peripheral blood, obtained 28 days after the second AZD1222 dose. The chain recombines TRBV19 with TRBJ1-2, with 7 positions matching TRBD1. The CDR3 DNA reads TGTGCCAGTAGTTTCGGGACAGACTATGGCTACACCTTC. It specifies CASSFGTDYGYTF.